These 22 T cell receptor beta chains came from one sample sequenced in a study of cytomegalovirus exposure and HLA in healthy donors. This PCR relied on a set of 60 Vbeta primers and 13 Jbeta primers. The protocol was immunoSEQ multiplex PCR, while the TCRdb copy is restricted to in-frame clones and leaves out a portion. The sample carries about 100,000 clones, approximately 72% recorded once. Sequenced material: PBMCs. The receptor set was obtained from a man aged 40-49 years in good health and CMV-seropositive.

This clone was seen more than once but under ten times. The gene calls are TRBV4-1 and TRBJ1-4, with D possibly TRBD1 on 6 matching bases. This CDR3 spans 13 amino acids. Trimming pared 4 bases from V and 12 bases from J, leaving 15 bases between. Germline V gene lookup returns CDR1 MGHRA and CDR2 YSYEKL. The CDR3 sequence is CASSPPPSGELFF. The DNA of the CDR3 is TGCGCCAGCAGCCCCCCACCATCAGGGGAACTGTTTTTT.

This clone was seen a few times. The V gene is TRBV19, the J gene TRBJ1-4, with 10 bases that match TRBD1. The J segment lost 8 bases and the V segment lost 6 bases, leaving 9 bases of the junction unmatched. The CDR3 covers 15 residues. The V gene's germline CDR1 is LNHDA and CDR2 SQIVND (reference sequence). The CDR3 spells CASRTMGQGREKLFF. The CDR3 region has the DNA TGTGCCAGTAGGACGATGGGACAGGGGAGAGAAAAACTGTTTTTT. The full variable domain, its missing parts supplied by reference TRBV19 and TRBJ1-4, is DGGITQSPKYLFRKEGQNVTLSCEQNLNHDAMYWYRQDPGQGLRLIYYSQIVNDFQKGDIAEGYSVSREKKESFPLTVTSAQKNPTAFYLCASRTMGQGREKLFFGSGTQLSVL.

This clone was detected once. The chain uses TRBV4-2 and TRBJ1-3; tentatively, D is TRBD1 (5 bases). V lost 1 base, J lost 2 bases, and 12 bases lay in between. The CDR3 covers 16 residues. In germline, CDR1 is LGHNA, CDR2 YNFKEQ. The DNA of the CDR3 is TGTGCCAGCAGCCAAGCGACAGATCGGGCTGGAAACACCATATATTTT. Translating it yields CASSQATDRAGNTIYF.

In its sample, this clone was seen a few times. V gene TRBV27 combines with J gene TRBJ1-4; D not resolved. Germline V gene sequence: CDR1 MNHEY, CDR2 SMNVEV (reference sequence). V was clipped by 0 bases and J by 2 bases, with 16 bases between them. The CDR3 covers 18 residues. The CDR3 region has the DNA TGTGCCAGCAGTTTATCGGGCCCCGGGGTGGTGACTAATGAAAAACTGTTTTTT. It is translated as CASSLSGPGVVTNEKLFF. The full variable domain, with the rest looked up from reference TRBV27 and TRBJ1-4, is EAQVTQNPRYLITVTGKKLTVTCSQNMNHEYMSWYRQDPGLGLRQIYYSMNVEVTDKGDVPEGYKVSRKEKRNFPLILESPSPNQTSLYFCASSLSGPGVVTNEKLFFGSGTQLSVL.

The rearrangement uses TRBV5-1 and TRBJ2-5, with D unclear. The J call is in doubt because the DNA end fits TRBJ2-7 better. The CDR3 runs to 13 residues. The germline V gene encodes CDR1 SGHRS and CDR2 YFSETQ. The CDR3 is CASSLEDSYEQYF. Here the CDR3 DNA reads TGCGCCAGCAGCTTGGAGGATAGCTACGAGCAGTACTTC.

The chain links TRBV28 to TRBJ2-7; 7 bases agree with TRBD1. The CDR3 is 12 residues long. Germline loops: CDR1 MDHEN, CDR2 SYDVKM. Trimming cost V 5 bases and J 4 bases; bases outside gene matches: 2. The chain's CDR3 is CASSGQVYEQYF. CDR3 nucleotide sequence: TGTGCCAGCAGTGGACAGGTTTACGAGCAGTACTTC.

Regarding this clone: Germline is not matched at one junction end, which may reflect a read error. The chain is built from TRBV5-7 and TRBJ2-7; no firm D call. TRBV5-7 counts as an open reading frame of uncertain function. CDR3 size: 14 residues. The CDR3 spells CASSLFQLAPEEYF. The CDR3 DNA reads TGTGCCAGCAGCTTGTTTCAGCTTGCACCCGAGGAGTACTTC.

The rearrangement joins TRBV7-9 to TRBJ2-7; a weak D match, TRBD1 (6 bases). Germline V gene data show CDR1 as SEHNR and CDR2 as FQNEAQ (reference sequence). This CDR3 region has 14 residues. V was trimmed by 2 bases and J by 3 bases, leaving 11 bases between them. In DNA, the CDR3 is TGTGCCAGCAGCTTACGGGACAAACACTACGAGCAGTACTTC. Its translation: CASSLRDKHYEQYF.

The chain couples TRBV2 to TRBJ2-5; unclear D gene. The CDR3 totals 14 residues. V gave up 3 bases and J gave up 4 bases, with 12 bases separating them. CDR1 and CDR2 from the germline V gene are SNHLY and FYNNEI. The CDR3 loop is CASSDRQRGETQYF. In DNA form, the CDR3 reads TGTGCCAGCAGTGATAGGCAGAGAGGAGAGACCCAGTACTTC.

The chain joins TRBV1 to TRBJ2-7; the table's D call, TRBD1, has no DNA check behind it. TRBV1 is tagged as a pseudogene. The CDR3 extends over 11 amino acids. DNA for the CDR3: TGCACCAGCAGCCATAGGGGCGAGCAGTACTTC. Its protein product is CTSSHRGEQYF.

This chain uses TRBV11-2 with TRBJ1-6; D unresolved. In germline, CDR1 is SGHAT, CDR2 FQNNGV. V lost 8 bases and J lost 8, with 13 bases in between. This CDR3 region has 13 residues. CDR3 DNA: TGTGCCAGCTGCCCGAGCTTGGATTCACCCCTCCACTTT. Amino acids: CASCPSLDSPLHF. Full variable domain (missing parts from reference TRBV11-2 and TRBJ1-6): EAGVAQSPRYKIIEKRQSVAFWCNPISGHATLYWYQQILGQGPKLLIQFQNNGVVDDSQLPKDRFSAERLKGVDSTLKIQPAKLEDSAVYLCASCPSLDSPLHFGNGTRLTVT.

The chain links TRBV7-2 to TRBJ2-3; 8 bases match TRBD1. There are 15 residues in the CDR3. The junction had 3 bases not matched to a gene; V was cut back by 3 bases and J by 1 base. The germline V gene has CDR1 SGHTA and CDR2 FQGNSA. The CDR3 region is CASSFLGQGTDTQYF. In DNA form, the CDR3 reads TGTGCCAGCAGCTTCCTGGGACAGGGCACAGATACGCAGTATTTT. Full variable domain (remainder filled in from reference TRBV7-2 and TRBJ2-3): GAGVSQSPSNKVTEKGKDVELRCDPISGHTALYWYRQSLGQGLEFLIYFQGNSAPDKSGLPSDRFSAERTGGSVSTLTIQRTQQEDSAVYLCASSFLGQGTDTQYFGPGTRLTVL.

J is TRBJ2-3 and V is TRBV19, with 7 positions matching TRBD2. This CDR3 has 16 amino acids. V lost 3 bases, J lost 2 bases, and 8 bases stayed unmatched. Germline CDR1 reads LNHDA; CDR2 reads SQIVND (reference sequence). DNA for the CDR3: TGTGCCAGTAGTATCACCAGCGGGGTTTCCACAGATACGCAGTATTTT. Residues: CASSITSGVSTDTQYF.

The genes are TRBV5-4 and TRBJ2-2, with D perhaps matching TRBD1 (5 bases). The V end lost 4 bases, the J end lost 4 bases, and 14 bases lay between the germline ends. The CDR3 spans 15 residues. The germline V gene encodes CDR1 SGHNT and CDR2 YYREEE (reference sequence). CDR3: CASSPGKVGTGELFF. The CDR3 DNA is TGTGCCAGCAGCCCAGGGAAAGTGGGCACCGGGGAGCTGTTTTTT.

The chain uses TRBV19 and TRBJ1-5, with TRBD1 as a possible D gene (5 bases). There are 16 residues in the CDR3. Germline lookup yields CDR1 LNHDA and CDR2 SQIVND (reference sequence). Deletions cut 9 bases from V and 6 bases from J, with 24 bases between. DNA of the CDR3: TGTGCCAGCAGGTACTCAGGGAGGGCGGCGAGTCAGCCCCAGCATTTT. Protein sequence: CASRYSGRAASQPQHF. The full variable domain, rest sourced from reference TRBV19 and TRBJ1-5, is DGGITQSPKYLFRKEGQNVTLSCEQNLNHDAMYWYRQDPGQGLRLIYYSQIVNDFQKGDIAEGYSVSREKKESFPLTVTSAQKNPTAFYLCASRYSGRAASQPQHFGDGTRLSIL.

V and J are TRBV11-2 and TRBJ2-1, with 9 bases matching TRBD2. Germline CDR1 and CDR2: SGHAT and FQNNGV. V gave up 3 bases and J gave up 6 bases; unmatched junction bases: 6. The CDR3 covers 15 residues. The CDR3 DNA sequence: TGTGCCAGCAGCTTCGTTAGCGGGAGCGCCAATGAGCAGTTCTTC. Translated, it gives CASSFVSGSANEQFF.

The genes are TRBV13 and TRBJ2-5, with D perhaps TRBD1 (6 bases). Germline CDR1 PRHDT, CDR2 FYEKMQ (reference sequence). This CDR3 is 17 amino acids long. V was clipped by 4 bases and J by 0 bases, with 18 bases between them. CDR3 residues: CASSWQRDRLYQETQYF. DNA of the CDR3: TGTGCCAGCAGCTGGCAGAGAGACAGGTTGTACCAAGAGACCCAGTACTTC. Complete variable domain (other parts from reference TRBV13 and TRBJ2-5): AAGVIQSPRHLIKEKRETATLKCYPIPRHDTVYWYQQGPGQDPQFLISFYEKMQSDKGSIPDRFSAQQFSDYHSELNMSSLELGDSALYFCASSWQRDRLYQETQYFGPGTRLLVL.

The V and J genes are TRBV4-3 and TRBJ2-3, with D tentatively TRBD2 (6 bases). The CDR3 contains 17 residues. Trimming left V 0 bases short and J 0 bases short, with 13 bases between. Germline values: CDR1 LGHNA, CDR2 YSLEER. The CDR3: CASSQDSRGYSTDTQYF. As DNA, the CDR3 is TGCGCCAGCAGCCAAGATTCGCGGGGCTATAGCACAGATACGCAGTATTTT.

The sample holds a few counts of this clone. CDR3 in amino acids: CASSQVTPSGMETQYF. For the CDR3, the DNA is TGTGCCAGTAGTCAGGTCACCCCCTCGGGGATGGAGACCCAGTACTTC. The V call is TRBV19, the J call TRBJ2-5, with a tentative D call TRBD2 (5 bases). Germline V gene sequence: CDR1 LNHDA, CDR2 SQIVND (reference sequence). This CDR3 is built from 16 residues. Trimming cost V 5 bases and J 5 bases, with 21 bases left between them. Based on the CDR3 plus reference TRBV19 and TRBJ2-5, the full variable domain is DGGITQSPKYLFRKEGQNVTLSCEQNLNHDAMYWYRQDPGQGLRLIYYSQIVNDFQKGDIAEGYSVSREKKESFPLTVTSAQKNPTAFYLCASSQVTPSGMETQYFGPGTRLLVL.

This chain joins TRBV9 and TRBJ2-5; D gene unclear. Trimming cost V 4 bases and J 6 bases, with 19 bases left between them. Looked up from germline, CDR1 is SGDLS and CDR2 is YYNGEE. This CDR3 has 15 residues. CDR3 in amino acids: CASSLGNLGGKTQYF. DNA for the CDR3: TGTGCCAGCAGCCTCGGAAATCTCGGCGGCAAGACCCAGTACTTC.

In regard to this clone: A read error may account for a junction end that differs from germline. The chain's CDR3 is CASSQAGVYNEQFF. CDR3 DNA: TGCGCCAGCAGCCAAGCAGGGGTCTACAATGAGCAGTTCTTC. The chain uses TRBV7-9 and TRBJ2-1, with a weak D call TRBD1 (6 bases). This CDR3 is 14 amino acids long. The germline CDR1 and CDR2 sequences are SEHNR and FQNEAQ (reference sequence).

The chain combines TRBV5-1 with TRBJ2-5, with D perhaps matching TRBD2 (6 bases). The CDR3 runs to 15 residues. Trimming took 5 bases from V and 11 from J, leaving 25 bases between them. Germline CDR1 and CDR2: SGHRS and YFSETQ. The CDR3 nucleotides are TGCGCCAGCAGTTCTGGGACTCCTCAGATTGATGAGCAGTACTTC. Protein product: CASSSGTPQIDEQYF.